These 32 T cell receptor beta chains came from one sample sequenced in a study of blood T cell repertoires in COVID-19. Profiled with immunoSEQ multiplex PCR; TCRdb holds only in-frame clones, not every one. The repertoire has a few hundred thousand clones, about 89% of them found once; the top ten carry about 6%. Sequenced: peripheral blood. The receptor source for this set is a man between 18 and 29 years old who had recovered from COVID-19.

For the CDR3, the DNA is TGTGCCAGCAGCCAAGCGGGTGGAGCCTACGAGCAGTACTTC. Amino acid sequence: CASSQAGGAYEQYF. The gene calls are TRBV5-6 and TRBJ2-7, with a weak D call TRBD2 (6 bases). Germline lookup yields CDR1 SGHDT and CDR2 YYEEEE. The CDR3 loop spans 14 amino acids. V was shortened by 4 bases and J by 2 bases, with 13 bases between the two germline ends.

This clone was detected once. J is TRBJ2-5 and V is TRBV2; D is possibly TRBD2 (5 bases). This CDR3 contains 13 residues. Between the trimmed V and J ends, which lost 7 bases and 2 bases, there was a span of 11 bases. Germline lookup yields CDR1 SNHLY and CDR2 FYNNEI. CDR3 nucleotides: TGTGCCAGCAAGAACAGCGGACAAGAGACCCAGTACTTC. Translation: CASKNSGQETQYF.

This clone was seen a few times. This chain uses TRBV7-3 with TRBJ2-2, with D perhaps TRBD1 (5 bases). The germline V and J ends were trimmed by 5 bases and 1 base, with 14 bases remaining between them. Germline CDR1 is SGHTA and CDR2 is FQGTGA. The CDR3 loop spans 16 amino acids. The CDR3 DNA reads as TGTGCCAGCAGCCGACACACGACAGAGAACACCGGGGAGCTGTTTTTT. It encodes CASSRHTTENTGELFF.

There are a few counts of this clone. The chain combines TRBV6-1 with TRBJ2-1; no definite D call. This CDR3 spans 15 amino acids. The V end was cut by 1 base, the J end by 5 bases, with 12 bases between. Germline assignment: CDR1 MNHNS and CDR2 SASEGT. The CDR3 is CASSEGGSADNEQFF. DNA of the CDR3: TGTGCCAGCAGTGAAGGAGGTAGTGCGGACAATGAGCAGTTCTTC.

This clone was counted a single time. The chain has TRBV27 and TRBJ2-5; weak D call: TRBD1 (6 bases). The CDR3 spans 19 residues. CDR1 and CDR2 from the germline V gene are MNHEY and SMNVEV (reference sequence). The V end lost 0 bases, the J end lost 3 bases, and 23 bases lay between the germline ends. CDR3: CASSLSGEVQGPFKETQYF. For the CDR3, the DNA is TGTGCCAGCAGTTTATCGGGGGAAGTACAGGGTCCGTTTAAAGAGACCCAGTACTTC.

The chain recombines TRBV10-2 with TRBJ1-2, with TRBD1 as a possible D gene (6 bases). CDR3 length: 14 amino acids. V lost 3 bases to trimming and J lost 1 base, with 9 bases between them. Per the germline V gene, CDR1 is WSHSY and CDR2 is SAAADI. CDR3 bases: TGCGCCAGCAGTGATTGGACAGATAACTATGGCTACACCTTC. It specifies CASSDWTDNYGYTF.

This clone turned up a few times. The chain carries TRBV12-3 or TRBV12-4 and TRBJ1-5; tentatively, D is TRBD1 (6 bases). The CDR3 loop spans 13 amino acids. V was shortened by 5 bases and J by 4 bases, with 9 bases between the two germline ends. The CDR3 protein is CASSPQGNQPQHF. The CDR3 DNA follows: TGTGCCAGCAGTCCCCAGGGGAATCAGCCCCAGCATTTT.

This chain connects TRBV7-2 to TRBJ2-3; D perhaps matches TRBD1 (5 bases). CDR1 SGHTA and CDR2 FQGNSA come from the germline V gene. V was trimmed by 6 bases and J by 3 bases, leaving 7 bases between them. CDR3 length: 12 amino acids. CDR3 in DNA: TGTGCCAGCAGGCGACAGACAGATACGCAGTATTTT. Its translation is CASRRQTDTQYF.

This chain joins TRBV25-1 and TRBJ1-1, with TRBD1 matching over 8 bases. This CDR3 has 14 residues. Trimming cost V 8 bases and J 0 bases; bases outside gene matches: 5. Germline-derived CDR1 and CDR2 are MGHDK and SYGVNS. The CDR3, as DNA: TGTGCCAGCCGAGACAGGGGAATGAACACTGAAGCTTTCTTT. It codes for CASRDRGMNTEAFF.

This CDR3 is CASSPQARTAGNTIYF. In nucleotides, the CDR3 is TGTGCCAGCAGCCCCCAAGCCCGGACAGCTGGAAACACCATATATTTT. The chain recombines TRBV7-2 with TRBJ1-3; D perhaps matches TRBD1 (6 bases). V lost 5 bases to trimming and J lost 2 bases, with 16 bases between them. This CDR3 has 16 residues. The germline V gene has CDR1 SGHTA and CDR2 FQGNSA.

This clone has more than one count but fewer than ten. The chain uses TRBV2 and TRBJ2-2; 11 nucleotides agree with TRBD2. CDR3 length equals 16 residues. Unmatched junction bases numbered 8, after V lost 6 bases and J lost 5 bases. Germline V lookup: CDR1 SNHLY, CDR2 FYNNEI. CDR3 loop: CASRPGTSGGTGELFF. The CDR3 coding sequence is TGTGCCAGCAGACCCGGGACTAGCGGAGGAACCGGGGAGCTGTTTTTT.

The rearrangement joins TRBV5-1 to TRBJ2-7; 11 nucleotides match TRBD2. The J segment lost 2 bases and the V segment lost 0 bases, leaving 4 bases of the junction unmatched. The germline V gene has CDR1 SGHRS and CDR2 YFSETQ. This CDR3 is built from 16 residues. This chain's CDR3 is CASSLGTSGSAYEQYF. As DNA, the CDR3 is TGCGCCAGCAGCTTGGGGACTAGCGGGTCAGCCTACGAGCAGTACTTC.

The rearrangement joins TRBV19 to TRBJ2-1, with 9 bases that match TRBD2. V lost 7 bases, J lost 6 bases, and 10 bases stayed unmatched. Germline assignment: CDR1 LNHDA and CDR2 SQIVND (reference sequence). There are 15 residues in the CDR3. The CDR3 bases are TGTGCCAGTATTGCTCTAGCGGGGCCCACCAATGAGCAGTTCTTC. It translates to CASIALAGPTNEQFF.

V and J are TRBV6-5 and TRBJ1-1, with TRBD1 matching 7 bases. The CDR3 extends over 15 amino acids. Germline-derived CDR1 and CDR2 are MNHEY and SVGAGI. The ends lost 2 bases at V and 6 bases at J; junction bases unmatched: 9. For the CDR3, the DNA is TGTGCCAGCAGTTACCTCAACCCCGGACAGGCTGAAGCTTTCTTT. As protein: CASSYLNPGQAEAFF.

The chain carries TRBV6-2 or TRBV6-3 and TRBJ1-1; D is perhaps TRBD1 (5 bases). Germline V gene data show CDR1 as MNHEY and CDR2 as SVGEGT. The V and J ends lost 1 base and 4 bases respectively, with 13 bases between them. This CDR3 is built from 15 residues. CDR3 in DNA: TGTGCCAGCAGTTACTGGCCGGGGGATACCACTGAAGCTTTCTTT. Protein sequence: CASSYWPGDTTEAFF.

This clone appeared a single time. J is TRBJ1-1 and V is TRBV4-2; D is perhaps TRBD1 (6 bases). CDR3 size: 14 residues. Trimming shortened V by 3 bases and J by 2 bases, and 10 bases separated the two germline ends. In germline, CDR1 is LGHNA, CDR2 YNFKEQ. The DNA of the CDR3 is TGTGCCAGCAGCCAGGCAGGGGCTAACACTGAAGCTTTCTTT. It translates to CASSQAGANTEAFF.

The chain uses TRBV25-1 and TRBJ1-6; D is unresolved. Germline V gene sequence: CDR1 MGHDK, CDR2 SYGVNS. Trimming stripped 3 bases from V and 0 bases from J, with 3 bases between. This CDR3 region has 14 residues. CDR3 sequence reads: CASSESSYNSPLHF. The CDR3 nucleotides are TGTGCCAGCAGTGAGAGCTCCTATAATTCACCCCTCCACTTT.

The gene calls are TRBV6-6 and TRBJ1-4; D might be TRBD1 (6 bases). The CDR3 runs to 14 residues. Trimming took 7 bases from V and 8 from J, leaving 17 bases between them. Germline V lookup: CDR1 MNHNY, CDR2 SVGAGI (reference sequence). This CDR3 is CASILGRGAEKLFF. In nucleotides, the CDR3 is TGTGCCAGCATTTTAGGGAGGGGGGCGGAAAAACTGTTTTTT.

The rearrangement uses TRBV15 and TRBJ2-7, with unresolved D. Germline V gene sequence: CDR1 LNHNV, CDR2 YYDKDF (reference sequence). Deletions cut 3 bases from V and 0 bases from J, with 6 bases between. This CDR3 has 13 residues. CDR3 bases: TGTGCCACCAGCAGTTTCAACTCCTACGAGCAGTACTTC. Its translation is CATSSFNSYEQYF.

This chain uses TRBV5-5 with TRBJ1-1; D is undetermined. CDR1 and CDR2 (germline): SGHKS, YYEKEE (reference sequence). The CDR3 sequence is 12 residues long. The V end was cut by 4 bases, the J end by 7 bases, with 11 bases between. For the CDR3, the DNA is TGTGCCAGCAGCCTCCAAGGGAGTGAAGCTTTCTTT. Protein product: CASSLQGSEAFF.

The genes are TRBV6-2 or TRBV6-3 and TRBJ2-5; D might be TRBD1 (6 bases). Germline loops: CDR1 MNHEY, CDR2 SVGEGT. The CDR3 extends over 15 amino acids. V gave up 4 bases and J gave up 2 bases, with 14 bases separating them. The DNA of the CDR3 is TGTGCCAGCAGTTTTTGGGGGCGCCAGCAAGAGACCCAGTACTTC. This translates into CASSFWGRQQETQYF.

The chain couples TRBV5-1 to TRBJ2-2; 12 positions match TRBD2. The CDR3 consists of 17 residues. Germline V CDR1 and CDR2: SGHRS, YFSETQ. The ends lost 4 bases at V and 5 bases at J; junction bases unmatched: 9. CDR3 sequence (DNA): TGCGCCAGCAGCCCGAGACTAGCGGGGGAGGCGACCGGGGAGCTGTTTTTT. Protein sequence: CASSPRLAGEATGELFF.

This clone was detected only once. V and J are TRBV29-1 and TRBJ2-7, with TRBD1 matching 7 bases. The CDR3 is 13 residues long. V shed 7 bases, J shed 0 bases, and the junction held 6 bases outside the gene matches. The germline V gene has CDR1 SQVTM and CDR2 ANQGSEA. DNA for the CDR3: TGCAGCGCAACAGGGGCCAGCTCCTACGAGCAGTACTTC. This codes for CSATGASSYEQYF.

The V and J genes are TRBV25-1 and TRBJ2-1; D is unresolved. The CDR3 is 11 amino acids. V was shortened by 5 bases and J by 5 bases, with 4 bases between the two germline ends. Looked up from germline, CDR1 is MGHDK and CDR2 is SYGVNS. CDR3 DNA sequence: TGTGCCAGCAGTATCAACAATGAGCAGTTCTTC. It yields the protein CASSINNEQFF.

This clone was recorded only once. The V gene is TRBV6-5, the J gene TRBJ2-7; 7 bases fit TRBD1. The V gene's germline CDR1 is MNHEY and CDR2 SVGAGI. The CDR3 contains 14 residues. Trimming removed 5 bases from V and 0 bases from J; junction bases left unmatched: 4. The CDR3 reads CASSKRDSSYEQYF. Here the CDR3 DNA reads TGTGCCAGCAGTAAGAGGGACAGCTCCTACGAGCAGTACTTC.

This sequence joins TRBV7-6 and TRBJ2-7; the D gene is possibly TRBD1 (5 bases). Germline V gene lookup returns CDR1 SGHVS and CDR2 FNYEAQ. Trimming cost V 5 bases and J 0 bases, with 17 bases left between them. The CDR3 is made up of 16 amino acids. The CDR3 DNA is TGTGCCAGCAGCCAGAGTTGGGGCCAAAGCTCCTACGAGCAGTACTTC. Amino acids: CASSQSWGQSSYEQYF.

This chain links TRBV24-1 with TRBJ1-2; TRBD1 aligns across 7 bases. Germline assignment: CDR1 KGHDR and CDR2 SFDVKD. This CDR3 comprises 15 residues. V gave up 1 base and J gave up 4 bases; unmatched junction bases: 5. The CDR3 protein is CATSDFGQEGYGYTF. Written as DNA, the CDR3 is TGTGCCACCAGTGATTTTGGACAGGAGGGCTATGGCTACACCTTC.

The rearrangement joins TRBV6-5 to TRBJ1-2; 7 nucleotides align to TRBD1. The CDR3 covers 16 residues. Germline CDR1 and CDR2: MNHEY and SVGAGI. J was trimmed by 0 bases and V by 2 bases; bases with no gene match: 6. This chain's CDR3 is CASSYNPTGSNYGYTF. The CDR3 DNA reads TGTGCCAGCAGTTACAACCCGACAGGGTCTAACTATGGCTACACCTTC.

This chain connects TRBV6-5 to TRBJ1-2; no clear D. Germline V gene data show CDR1 as MNHEY and CDR2 as SVGAGI. Trimming pared 5 bases from V and 1 base from J, leaving 8 bases between. The CDR3 runs 13 residues. Here the CDR3 reads CASSHSGNYGYTF. The CDR3 bases are TGTGCCAGCAGTCACAGCGGTAACTATGGCTACACCTTC.

Note on this clone: The identical CDR3 is also encoded by other nucleotide sequences in the sample. The chain links TRBV10-1 to TRBJ2-7; 11 bases agree with TRBD1. CDR1 is WNHNN and CDR2 is SYGVQD in the germline V gene (reference sequence). CDR3 size: 14 residues. Trimming removed 4 bases from V and 3 bases from J; junction bases left unmatched: 2. The CDR3 here is CASSAGTGGYEQYF. CDR3 DNA: TGCGCCAGCAGTGCGGGGACAGGGGGCTACGAGCAGTACTTC.

This clone has only one observation. The chain employs TRBV28 and TRBJ2-2; 9 nucleotides align to TRBD1. V gave up 7 bases and J gave up 0 bases; unmatched junction bases: 15. Germline loops: CDR1 MDHEN, CDR2 SYDVKM. This CDR3 contains 19 residues. DNA for the CDR3: TGTGCCAGCAATAACCCCGGACAGGGGCGGTGGTCGAACACCGGGGAGCTGTTTTTT. It yields the protein CASNNPGQGRWSNTGELFF.

The chain employs TRBV5-5 and TRBJ2-7, with 8 bases that match TRBD1. Germline V gene data show CDR1 as SGHKS and CDR2 as YYEKEE (reference sequence). The CDR3 is 16 residues long. V dropped 4 bases and J dropped 6; count of bases not matched to a gene: 15. CDR3 residues: CASSIVRTGTNVEQYF. In DNA, the CDR3 is TGTGCCAGCAGCATAGTCCGGACAGGGACGAATGTCGAGCAGTACTTC.